This note documents a single T cell receptor (beta chain) sequence. This CDR3 is 18 amino acids long. Germline assignment: CDR1 SGHTA and CDR2 FQGNSA. V gave up 5 bases and J gave up 3 bases; unmatched junction bases: 12. MiXCR was run by TCRdb on the RT-PCR reads, yielding one entry per CDR3 protein. The sample holds fewer than 800,000 distinct CDR3 sequences, 14% seen once. The sequencing sample was made of memory CD4+ T cells from blood. The chain uses TRBV7-2 and TRBJ2-3; 12 positions match TRBD2. This receptor was obtained from a female donor in good health, serving as a healthy control. CDR3: CASSIRTSGVGRTDTQYF. The CDR3 bases are TGTGCCAGCAGCATACGGACTAGCGGGGTGGGGAGAACAGATACGCAGTATTTT.